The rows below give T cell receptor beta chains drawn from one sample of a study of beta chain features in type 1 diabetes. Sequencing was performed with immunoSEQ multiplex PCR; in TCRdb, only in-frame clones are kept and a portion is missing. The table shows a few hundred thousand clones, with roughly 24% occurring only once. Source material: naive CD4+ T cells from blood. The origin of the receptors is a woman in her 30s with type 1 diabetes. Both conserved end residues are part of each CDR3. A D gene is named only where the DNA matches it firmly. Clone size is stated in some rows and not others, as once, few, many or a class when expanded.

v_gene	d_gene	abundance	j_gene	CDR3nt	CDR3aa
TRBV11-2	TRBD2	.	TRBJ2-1	TGTGCCAGCAGCTTAGAAACTAGCGGGAATTACAATGAGCAGTTCTTC	CASSLETSGNYNEQFF
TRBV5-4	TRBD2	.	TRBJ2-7	TGTGCCAGCACCCCGGGACTAGCGGGAGGCATCTACGAGCAGTACTTC	CASTPGLAGGIYEQYF
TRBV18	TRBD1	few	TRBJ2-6	TGTGCCAGCTCACCAAGTCCGGGACAGTTCTCTGGGGCCAACGTCCTGACTTTC	CASSPSPGQFSGANVLTF
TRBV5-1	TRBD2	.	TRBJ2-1	TGCGCCAGCAGCCCGAGACTAGCGGGAGGCCGGATGAATGAGCAGTTCTTC	CASSPRLAGGRMNEQFF
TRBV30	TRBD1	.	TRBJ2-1	TGTGCCGGAAACAGGGGTATGGACAATGAGCAGTTCTTC	CAGNRGMDNEQFF
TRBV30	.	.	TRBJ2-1	TGTGCCTTCCGGGACACGAATACCCATGAGCAGTTCTTC	CAFRDTNTHEQFF
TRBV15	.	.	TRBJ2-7	TGTGCCACCAGCAGAGTTATGGCAGGGATATACGAGCAGTACTTC	CATSRVMAGIYEQYF
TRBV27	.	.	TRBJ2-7	TGTGCCAGCAGTTTCAACGGGATGGGCGGCGGGCAGTACTTC	CASSFNGMGGGQYF
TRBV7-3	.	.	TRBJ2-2	TGTGCCAGCAGCTTCGCGACAGCCGGGGAGCTGTTTTTT	CASSFATAGELFF
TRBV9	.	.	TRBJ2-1	TGTGCCAGCAGCGTAGCTGGCGAGCAGTTCTTC	CASSVAGEQFF
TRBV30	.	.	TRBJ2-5	TGTGCCTGGAGTGTTGCTGGAGTGGGGCAGGGGCAGTACTTC	CAWSVAGVGQGQYF
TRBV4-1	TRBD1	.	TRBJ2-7	TGCGCCAGCAGCCAAGAATCCGGCGAACCCGGACAGGCCGACTCCTACGAGCAGTACTTC	CASSQESGEPGQADSYEQYF
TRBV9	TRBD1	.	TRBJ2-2	TGTGCCAGCAGCGTAGGAGGGGGCATCACCGGGGAGCTGTTTTTT	CASSVGGGITGELFF
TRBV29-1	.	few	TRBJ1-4	TGCAGCGTTGAAGGTGGGGCTGGGGGCTCTAATGAAAAACTGTTTTTT	CSVEGGAGGSNEKLFF
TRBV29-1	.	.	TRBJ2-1	TGCAGCGTTGCTTCCGGAGCCGGGGGAAATGAGCAGTTCTTC	CSVASGAGGNEQFF
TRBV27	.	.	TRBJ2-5	TGTGCCAGCAGTTTATTCCCCACAGGGGGGGCGGAGACCCAGTACTTC	CASSLFPTGGAETQYF
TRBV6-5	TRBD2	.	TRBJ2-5	TGTGCCAGCAGTGTAGCGGGAGGGCCCGAGACCCAGTACTTC	CASSVAGGPETQYF
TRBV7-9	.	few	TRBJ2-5	TGTGCCAGCAGTTCCCTTTTGGAGGGACCAGGGGAGACCCAGTACTTC	CASSSLLEGPGETQYF
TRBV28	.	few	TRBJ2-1	TGTGCCAGCAGTTTTACCCACACAGTAAGCAATGAGCAGTTCTTC	CASSFTHTVSNEQFF
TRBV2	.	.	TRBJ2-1	TGTGCCAGCAGTTATATCCCCGGGGAGTTCTTC	CASSYIPGEFF
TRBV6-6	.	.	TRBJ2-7	TGTGCCAGCAGGATTGGCGGAGACGAGCAGTACTTC	CASRIGGDEQYF
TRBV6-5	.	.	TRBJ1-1	TGTGCCAGCAGTTACCAGGGGAGCAACACTGAAGCTTTCTTT	CASSYQGSNTEAFF
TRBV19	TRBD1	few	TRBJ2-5	TGTGCCAGTAGTGTGACAGGGCGGAAGACCCAGTACTTC	CASSVTGRKTQYF
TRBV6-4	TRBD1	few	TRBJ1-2	TGTGCCAGCAGTGACAGTCAGGGGGCCGGGTATGGCTACACCTTC	CASSDSQGAGYGYTF
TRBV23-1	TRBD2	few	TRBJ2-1	TGCGCCAGCAGTCAATCCAGGACTAGCGGTGTTGAGCAGTTCTTC	CASSQSRTSGVEQFF
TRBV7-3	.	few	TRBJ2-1	TGTGCCAGCAGCTACCTTGGGGGGGCGTACAATGAGCAGTTCTTC	CASSYLGGAYNEQFF
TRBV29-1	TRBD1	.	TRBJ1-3	TGCAGCGTTGAAGATCAGGGGGCGGGAAACACCATATATTTT	CSVEDQGAGNTIYF
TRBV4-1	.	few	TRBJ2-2	TGCGCCAGCAGCCACCGGACCACTCGGGACGGGGAGCTGTTTTTT	CASSHRTTRDGELFF
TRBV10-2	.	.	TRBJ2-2	TGCGCCAGCGGGAGTGTGGCAGCCACCGGGGAGCTGTTTTTT	CASGSVAATGELFF
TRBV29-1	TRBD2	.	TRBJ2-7	TGCAGCGTGGAAGGTACTAGCGGGAAATACGAGCAGTACTTC	CSVEGTSGKYEQYF
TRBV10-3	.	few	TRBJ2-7	TGTGCCATCACCCAGACAGCTACCTCCTACGAGCAGTACTTC	CAITQTATSYEQYF
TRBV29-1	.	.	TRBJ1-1	TGCAGCGTGATCAGGCTTTTGAACACTGAAGCTTTCTTT	CSVIRLLNTEAFF
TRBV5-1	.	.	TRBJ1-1	TGCGCCAGCAGGAAAGGACAGCCGAACACTGAAGCTTTCTTT	CASRKGQPNTEAFF
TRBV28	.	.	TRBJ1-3	TGTGCCAGCAGTTCCTACTCGGGTCTAAGGAACACCATATATTTT	CASSSYSGLRNTIYF
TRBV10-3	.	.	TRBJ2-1	TGTGCCATCAGTGGTGACAAAGAGCAGTTCTTC	CAISGDKEQFF
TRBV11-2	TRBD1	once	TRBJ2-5	TGTGCCAGCAGCTTAGGCGACAGGGGGCAGGAGACCCAGTACTTC	CASSLGDRGQETQYF
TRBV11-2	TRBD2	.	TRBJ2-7	TGTGCCAGCAGCCTAGAGCCTAGCGGCTACGAGCAGTACTTC	CASSLEPSGYEQYF
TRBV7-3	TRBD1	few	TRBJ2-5	TGTGCCAGCAGCTTAACTCCAGGGGGCTCGGAGACCCAGTACTTC	CASSLTPGGSETQYF
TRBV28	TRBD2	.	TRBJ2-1	TGTGCCAGCGGAAGACTAGCGGGGTTTTTCCAGCAGTTCTTC	CASGRLAGFFQQFF
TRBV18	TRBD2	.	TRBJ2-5	TGTGCCAGCTCACCACGGCTAGCGGGAGGCCACTTCCAAGAGACCCAGTACTTC	CASSPRLAGGHFQETQYF
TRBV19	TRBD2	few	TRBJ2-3	TGTGCCAGTCGATACGGGGGGGCGGCAGATACGCAGTATTTT	CASRYGGAADTQYF
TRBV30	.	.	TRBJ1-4	TGTGCCTGGAGTCCCCGGGAGGGCGAAAAACTGTTTTTT	CAWSPREGEKLFF
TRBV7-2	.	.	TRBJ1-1	TGTGCCAGCAGCCCGCCCCACAGGGCGTACACTGAAGCTTTCTTT	CASSPPHRAYTEAFF
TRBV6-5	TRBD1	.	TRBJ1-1	TGTGCCAGCAGTCGTGACAGGGCCACTGAAGCTTTCTTT	CASSRDRATEAFF
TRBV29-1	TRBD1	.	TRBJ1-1	TGCAGCGGCTCCGGGACAGGGGGCAAGTTGGATGAAGCTTTCTTT	CSGSGTGGKLDEAFF
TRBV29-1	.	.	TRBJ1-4	TGCAGCGTCGGGGGGGAGATTAATGAAAAACTGTTTTTT	CSVGGEINEKLFF
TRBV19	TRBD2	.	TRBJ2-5	TGTGCAAGTGGGGGGAGGGTCGGGACCCAGTACTTC	CASGGRVGTQYF
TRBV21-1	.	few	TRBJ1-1	TGTGCCAGAGCTGGAGCTTACCACAGGGGGCTTTGGACTGAAGCTTTCTTT	CARAGAYHRGLWTEAFF
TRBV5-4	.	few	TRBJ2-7	TGTGCCAGCAGCTCAATGGACGGAGGCTACGAGCAGTACTTC	CASSSMDGGYEQYF